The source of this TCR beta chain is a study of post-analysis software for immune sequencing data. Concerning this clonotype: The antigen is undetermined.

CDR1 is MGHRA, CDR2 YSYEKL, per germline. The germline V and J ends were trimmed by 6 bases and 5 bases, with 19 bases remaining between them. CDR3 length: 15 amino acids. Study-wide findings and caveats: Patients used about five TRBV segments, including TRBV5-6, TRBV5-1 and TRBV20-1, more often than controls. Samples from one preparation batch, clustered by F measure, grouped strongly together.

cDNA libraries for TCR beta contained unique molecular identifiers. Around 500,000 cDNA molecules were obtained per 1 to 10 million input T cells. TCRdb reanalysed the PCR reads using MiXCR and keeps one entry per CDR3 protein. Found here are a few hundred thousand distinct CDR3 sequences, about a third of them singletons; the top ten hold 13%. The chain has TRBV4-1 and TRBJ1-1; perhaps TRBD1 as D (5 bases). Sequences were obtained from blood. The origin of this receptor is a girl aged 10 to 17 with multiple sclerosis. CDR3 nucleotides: TGCGCCAGCAGTCCAGTACAGGACGGAAGGACTGAAGCTTTCTTT. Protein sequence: CASSPVQDGRTEAFF.